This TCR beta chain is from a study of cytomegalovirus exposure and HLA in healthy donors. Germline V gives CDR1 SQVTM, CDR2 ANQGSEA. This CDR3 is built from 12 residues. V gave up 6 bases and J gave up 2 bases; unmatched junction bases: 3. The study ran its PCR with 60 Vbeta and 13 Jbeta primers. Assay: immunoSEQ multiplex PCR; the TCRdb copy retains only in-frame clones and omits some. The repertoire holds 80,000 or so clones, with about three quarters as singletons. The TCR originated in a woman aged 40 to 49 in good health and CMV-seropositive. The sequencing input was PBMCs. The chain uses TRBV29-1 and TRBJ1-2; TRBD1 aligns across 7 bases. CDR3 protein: CSVSGQNYGYTF. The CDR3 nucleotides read TGCAGCGTCTCGGGACAGAACTATGGCTACACCTTC.